This T cell receptor (beta chain) was recorded in a study of tumor-infiltrating lymphocytes in primary liver carcinoma (dated by TCRdb to 2015 to 2018). For the wider study: Hepatocellular carcinoma (four) or combined HCC and intrahepatic cholangiocarcinoma (one) was present in the five patients, who were three men and two women aged 30 to 69 years. The five patients had tumors staged T1-T3 N0M0, with maximum diameters ranging from about 4.2 to 10 cm. Each sample produced roughly 3.65 to 8 million productive TCRbeta reads, and read depth showed no significant difference between tissue types. TCRbeta repertoire sequencing, expression microarrays and whole-exome sequencing were combined in the study across five regions of each liver tumor, with adjacent normal tissue and blood also included. A total of about 35 specimens from 5 patients went through TCRbeta repertoire sequencing, namely 25 tumor regions, 5 adjacent noncancerous liver tissues and 5 peripheral blood samples. To link TCRbeta repertoire diversity with the local molecular phenotype, the approximately 23 tumor region samples were profiled using Agilent mRNA microarrays. High reproducibility was observed for the technical replicate repertoires, with mean shared-clone rates roughly 0.87 and correlation coefficients above 0.95. Here is what the overall study found, with its caveats: Repertoire overlap was higher between tumor regions (mean around 35%) than tumor-adjacent (approximately 17%) or tumor-blood (14%) pairs, consistent with antigen-driven expansion. The top 250 clones accounted for a significantly greater share of the repertoire in tumors than in blood (p = 0.039). Because sequencing covered only the TCR beta chain and unpaired alpha chains were not captured, true repertoire diversity is likely underestimated. Only about 7-24% of top clones were present in all five regions of a tumor, suggesting spatial heterogeneity of tumor-infiltrating T cells. Because the samples were bulk and unsorted, CD4+ and CD8+ T cell repertoires could not be compared. The study included only four to six patients, and the authors note findings should be validated in a larger study.

Concerning this clonotype itself: It has no known antigen specificity. The CDR3 carries no conserved terminal phenylalanine or tryptophan, so it likely arises from a read error.

As encoded in the germline V gene, CDR1 is SGHVS while CDR2 is FQNEAQ. The CDR3 spans 12 amino acids, including both terminal residues. Only the CDR3 portion is preserved as DNA: 36 bases, with reading frame beginning at the first base. Trimming takes 5 bases from V and 8 bases from J, and the germline ends sit 9 bases apart. Starting from around 500 ng total RNA, TCRbeta-specific cDNA was produced by reverse transcription with a constant-region primer and ProtoScript II reverse transcriptase. The TCRbeta libraries were prepared through three rounds of nested multiplex PCR following a slightly modified ARM-PCR procedure. Multiplex TRBV1-TRBV30 forward primers and a Cbeta reverse primer were used in the first two PCR rounds, each of which was run for about 10 cycles. A final 25-cycle PCR with Deep VentR polymerase added sample barcodes and Illumina adapters. Amplicons of 200-500 bp were gel-purified with a QIAquick gel extraction kit before sequencing. An Illumina HiSeq 2500 was used to sequence the TCRbeta amplicons, generating 250-bp paired-end reads. The authors' pipeline ran thus. Reads were quality-trimmed with Trimmomatic v0.33, and paired reads were merged with FLASH v1.2.11 to recover full CDR3 sequences. V, D and J germline segments were assigned to the rearranged TCRbeta sequences by MiGEC v1.2.1b. Clonotype statistics and Shannon-Wiener diversity indices were computed with VDJtools v1.0.0. To reduce sampling bias, subsequent analyses other than the diversity analysis used only the 250 most abundant clonotypes in each sample. TCRdb trimmed the raw reads at Q25, called clones with MiXCR and kept productive beta chains. When rows share a CDR3 protein, they turn into one entry using the most common DNA and genes. TCRdb, rather than the study authors, made the V and J calls. Present in this sample are 95,000 to 150,000 distinct CDR3 sequences, 60% to 75% of which were seen just once. Approximately 8% of the sample belongs to the ten largest clones.

Without any cell sorting, total RNA and DNA were co-extracted from around 18-30 mg of bulk tissue using the AllPrep DNA/RNA mini kit. A few patients with histopathologically diagnosed primary liver carcinoma underwent surgical resection in China between 2015 and March 2016. Chronic HBV infection was present in the patients, and the patients were treatment-naive at sampling. Each tumor was sampled at five spatially separated regions: the superior, inferior, left-lateral and right-lateral poles and the tumor centre. Histological examination found more than 85% viable tumor cells in every tumor sample. Fresh tumor and adjacent tissue pieces were bisected, with one half stored in RNAlater at -80 degrees C and the other half sent for histology.

This TCR derives from a woman aged 55-69 years with primary liver carcinoma and hepatitis B virus infection. Here the chain combines TRBV7-8 and TRBJ2-2; the D segment could be TRBD1, given 6 matching bases. The sample was liver tumor tissue from sampling region 3. In the paper's terms, the cell subset or site label means: tumor region T3, left-lateral pole. CDR3 protein: CASSRTAGELFY. The sequenced DNA: TGTGCCAGCAGCCGGACAGCAGGGGAGCTGTTTTAT.